These 10 T cell receptor beta chains came from one sample sequenced in a study of shared clonotypes between healthy human individuals. Some clones are missing from TCRdb's copy, which holds only in-frame ones; the method was immunoSEQ multiplex PCR. This sample has about 520,000 clones, with 81% found just once. The sample was PBMCs. The receptors originated from a woman aged 40 to 49 in good health. Some clones in this sample may be carry-over from other donors' samples.

The V gene is TRBV7-9, the J gene TRBJ1-4; 7 bases are a match to TRBD1. Unmatched junction bases numbered 12, after V lost 5 bases and J lost 3 bases. Germline V gene lookup returns CDR1 SEHNR and CDR2 FQNEAQ (reference sequence). This CDR3 region has 17 residues. CDR3 coding DNA: TGTGCCAGCAGCATTGAAAGGGGGACAGTAGCTAATGAAAAACTGTTTTTT. It specifies CASSIERGTVANEKLFF.

The CDR3 DNA is TGTGCCAGCAGCTTAAGGAGTTTACGAGAGACCCAGTACTTC. Its protein is CASSLRSLRETQYF. V gene TRBV5-4 combines with J gene TRBJ2-5; unclear D gene. The CDR3 loop spans 14 amino acids. The germline V gene encodes CDR1 SGHNT and CDR2 YYREEE (reference sequence). Trimming cost V 2 bases and J 4 bases, with 12 bases left between them. The whole variable domain, filled in from reference TRBV5-4 and TRBJ2-5, reads ETGVTQSPTHLIKTRGQQVTLRCSSQSGHNTVSWYQQALGQGPQFIFQYYREEENGRGNFPPRFSGLQFPNYSSELNVNALELDDSALYLCASSLRSLRETQYFGPGTRLLVL.

The chain combines TRBV5-1 with TRBJ1-1; D may be TRBD1 (5 bases). Germline loops: CDR1 SGHRS, CDR2 YFSETQ. The germline V and J ends were trimmed by 0 bases and 0 bases, with 12 bases remaining between them. The length of the CDR3 is 16 residues. CDR3: CASSLALGGMNTEAFF. CDR3 bases: TGCGCCAGCAGCTTGGCCTTGGGGGGGATGAACACTGAAGCTTTCTTT.

CDR3 loop: CASSVSPSGRAFNEQFF. The CDR3 DNA sequence: TGTGCCAGCAGCGTCAGCCCTAGCGGGAGGGCCTTCAATGAGCAGTTCTTC. The V gene is TRBV9, the J gene TRBJ2-1; 12 nucleotides line up with TRBD2. The CDR3 sequence is 17 residues long. Per germline, CDR1 SGDLS and CDR2 YYNGEE. The V gene end was trimmed by 2 bases and the J gene end by 6 bases; junction bases not matched to a gene: 9.

Note on this clone: A read error is likely here: a far larger clone is one base away. Other DNA sequences in the same sample also yield this CDR3. This chain joins TRBV11-2 and TRBJ1-1; D is unclear. The length of the CDR3 is 13 residues. The germline CDR1 and CDR2 sequences are SGHAT and FQNNGV. The V end lost 9 bases, the J end lost 1 base, and 12 bases lay between the germline ends. DNA of the CDR3: TGTGCCAGTAGTCAAAGGGAGAACACTGAAGCTTTCTTT. It is translated as CASSQRENTEAFF. Complete variable domain (other parts from reference TRBV11-2 and TRBJ1-1): EAGVAQSPRYKIIEKRQSVAFWCNPISGHATLYWYQQILGQGPKLLIQFQNNGVVDDSQLPKDRFSAERLKGVDSTLKIQPAKLEDSAVYLCASSQRENTEAFFGQGTRLTVV.

This clone was seen more than once but under ten times. The V gene is TRBV25-1, the J gene TRBJ1-5; the match to TRBD1 covers 7 bases. CDR1 is MGHDK, CDR2 SYGVNS, per germline. With 6 bases clipped from V and 2 bases from J, the junction kept 4 bases outside the gene matches. The CDR3 length is 14 residues. The CDR3 sequence is CASSRTGGNQPQHF. In DNA form, the CDR3 reads TGTGCCAGCAGCCGGACAGGAGGCAATCAGCCCCAGCATTTT. The whole variable domain, filled in from reference TRBV25-1 and TRBJ1-5, reads EADIYQTPRYLVIGTGKKITLECSQTMGHDKMYWYQQDPGMELHLIHYSYGVNSTEKGDLSSESTVSRIRTEHFPLTLESARPSHTSQYLCASSRTGGNQPQHFGDGTRLSIL.

For this clone: A read error is likely here: a far larger clone is one base away. The chain recombines TRBV28 with TRBJ1-2, with 7 positions matching TRBD1. The CDR3 contains 15 residues. In germline, CDR1 is MDHEN, CDR2 SYDVKM. After removal of 6 bases from V and 4 bases from J, the junction contained 11 bases not matched to a gene. The CDR3 sequence is CASSGGQSAFYGYTF. The CDR3 region has the DNA TGTGCCAGCAGCGGGGGACAGTCAGCCTTCTATGGCTACACCTTC.

Turning to this clone: Just one base apart from a much larger clone, this may be a read error. The chain links TRBV27 to TRBJ2-1, with 10 bases aligning to TRBD2. This CDR3 spans 17 amino acids. Per the germline V gene, CDR1 is MNHEY and CDR2 is SMNVEV (reference sequence). Trimming took 5 bases from V and 0 from J; bases not matched to a gene: 7. The CDR3 DNA reads TGTGCCAGCAGTCTAACTAGCGGGGTCAGCTCCTACAATGAGCAGTTCTTC. This codes for CASSLTSGVSSYNEQFF.

This clone showed up just once. The chain employs TRBV7-2 and TRBJ2-2; no clear D gene. CDR3 length equals 16 residues. V was shortened by 1 base and J by 6 bases, with 15 bases between the two germline ends. The germline CDR1 and CDR2 sequences are SGHTA and FQGNSA. DNA of the CDR3: TGTGCCAGCAGCTTAGAGACCCCCGTACCGGCCGGGGAGCTGTTTTTT. This translates into CASSLETPVPAGELFF.

The rearrangement links TRBV19 to TRBJ1-1; D perhaps matches TRBD1 (5 bases). CDR1 and CDR2 from the germline V gene are LNHDA and SQIVND (reference sequence). V lost 7 bases to trimming and J lost 3 bases, with 15 bases between them. CDR3 length: 14 amino acids. CDR3 DNA: TGTGCCAGTATCCTCAGGGAGAGGGACACTGAAGCTTTCTTT. This sequence encodes CASILRERDTEAFF.